A single sample gave rise to the 18 T cell receptor beta chains below, sequenced in a study of blood T cell repertoires in COVID-19. Repertoires were generated with immunoSEQ multiplex PCR, while TCRdb's copy carries only in-frame clones and drops some. The repertoire holds over 200,000 clones, with roughly nine tenths as singletons. The sequenced material came from peripheral blood. These receptors were obtained from a man between 40 and 49 years old with active or convalescent COVID-19.

The chain recombines TRBV11-2 with TRBJ2-3; a possible D gene is TRBD2 (5 bases). V gave up 0 bases and J gave up 0 bases, with 19 bases separating them. Germline V gives CDR1 SGHAT, CDR2 FQNNGV. There are 19 residues in the CDR3. The CDR3 sequence: CASSLDLTDPGGSTDTQYF. The CDR3 region has the DNA TGTGCCAGCAGCTTAGATCTTACGGACCCGGGCGGGAGCACAGATACGCAGTATTTT.

The V call is TRBV24-1, the J call TRBJ2-2; D ambiguous. V was clipped by 5 bases and J by 0 bases, with 6 bases between them. In germline, CDR1 is KGHDR, CDR2 SFDVKD. CDR3 length: 14 residues. The CDR3 reads CATSGHPNTGELFF. The CDR3, as DNA: TGTGCCACCAGTGGACACCCGAACACCGGGGAGCTGTTTTTT.

The V gene is TRBV19, the J gene TRBJ1-5; D uncertain. V was pared by 1 base and J by 1 base, with 8 bases between. The length of the CDR3 is 15 residues. Germline values: CDR1 LNHDA, CDR2 SQIVND (reference sequence). The chain's CDR3 is CASSIGGSSNQPQHF. CDR3 in DNA: TGTGCCAGTAGTATAGGAGGGAGCAGCAATCAGCCCCAGCATTTT.

This clone was seen just once. The V call is TRBV7-8, the J call TRBJ2-1; possible D gene TRBD2, 5 bases. Per germline, CDR1 SGHVS and CDR2 FQNEAQ. This CDR3 is 17 amino acids long. V was clipped by 3 bases and J by 0 bases, with 15 bases between them. The CDR3 DNA sequence: TGTGCCAGCAGCTTCTTCCCCAGGACTGTCTCCTACAATGAGCAGTTCTTC. Protein: CASSFFPRTVSYNEQFF.

In its sample, this clone was seen a few times. This chain uses TRBV5-4 with TRBJ1-1; TRBD1 might be the D (5 bases). The CDR3 contains 15 residues. CDR1 and CDR2 from the germline V gene are SGHNT and YYREEE (reference sequence). With 5 bases removed from V and 1 base from J, the gap between germline ends came to 15 bases. Here the CDR3 reads CASRSQVRGNTEAFF. The CDR3 DNA follows: TGTGCCAGCAGGTCACAGGTGCGGGGGAACACTGAAGCTTTCTTT.

The genes are TRBV10-3 and TRBJ2-2, with 13 bases fitting TRBD2. CDR1 ENHRY and CDR2 SYGVKD come from the germline V gene. This CDR3 comprises 18 residues. V was clipped by 0 bases and J by 6 bases; unmatched bases: 7. As DNA, the CDR3 is TGTGCCATCAGTGAGTCGCGGACTAGCGGGAGTGGGTCCGGGGAGCTGTTTTTT. Its protein product is CAISESRTSGSGSGELFF.

The chain joins TRBV9 to TRBJ2-3, with TRBD2 identical over 9 bases. Germline values: CDR1 SGDLS, CDR2 YYNGEE. This CDR3 contains 14 residues. V dropped 3 bases and J dropped 6; count of bases not matched to a gene: 5. The CDR3 region is CASSDSGGFDTQYF. The CDR3 DNA follows: TGTGCCAGCAGCGATAGCGGGGGATTTGATACGCAGTATTTT.

The chain is built from TRBV5-6 and TRBJ2-1, with D possibly matching TRBD2 (6 bases). CDR3 length equals 15 residues. Trimming took 6 bases from V and 4 from J, leaving 17 bases between them. Per germline, CDR1 SGHDT and CDR2 YYEEEE. CDR3 nucleotides: TGTGCCAGCACGCATAGGGAGGTGAGGTACAATGAGCAGTTCTTC. Translated: CASTHREVRYNEQFF.

The genes are TRBV6-5 and TRBJ1-3; D uncertain. The CDR3 extends over 16 amino acids. The V and J ends lost 0 bases and 0 bases respectively, with 9 bases between them. Germline-derived CDR1 and CDR2 are MNHEY and SVGAGI. The DNA for the CDR3 is TGTGCCAGCAGTTACTCGGCAGACTACTCTGGAAACACCATATATTTT. Residues: CASSYSADYSGNTIYF.

The chain links TRBV6-5 to TRBJ1-2; the match to TRBD1 covers 10 bases. From germline, CDR1 is MNHEY and CDR2 SVGAGI. Trimming at V came to 3 bases and at J to 4 bases, leaving 5 bases not matched to a gene. The CDR3 is made up of 15 amino acids. The CDR3 here is CASSYDRGRTYGYTF. The CDR3 DNA reads TGTGCCAGCAGTTATGACAGGGGGCGCACCTATGGCTACACCTTC.

The rearrangement uses TRBV28 and TRBJ2-5, with 11 bases matching TRBD1. This CDR3 contains 16 residues. V was pared by 3 bases and J by 7 bases, with 10 bases of the junction left unmatched. The germline CDR1 and CDR2 sequences are MDHEN and SYDVKM. This chain's CDR3 is CASSLDRGLVRGTQYF. In nucleotides, the CDR3 is TGTGCCAGCAGTTTGGACAGGGGGCTAGTTAGGGGGACCCAGTACTTC. Based on the CDR3 plus reference TRBV28 and TRBJ2-5, the full variable domain is DVKVTQSSRYLVKRTGEKVFLECVQDMDHENMFWYRQDPGLGLRLIYFSYDVKMKEKGDIPEGYSVSREKKERFSLILESASTNQTSMYLCASSLDRGLVRGTQYFGPGTRLLVL.

This chain joins TRBV28 and TRBJ1-1, with 8 bases matching TRBD1. The CDR3 has 14 residues. V was pared by 3 bases and J by 6 bases, with 6 bases of the junction left unmatched. CDR1 and CDR2 (germline): MDHEN, SYDVKM. The CDR3 DNA sequence: TGTGCCAGCAGTTTTTCTGGACAGGGCGCTGAAGCTTTCTTT. Protein product: CASSFSGQGAEAFF.

The J gene is TRBJ2-2, the V gene TRBV28, with 10 bases fitting TRBD2. The J segment lost 1 base and the V segment lost 2 bases, leaving 1 base of the junction unmatched. The CDR3 is 16 amino acids. CDR1 is MDHEN, CDR2 SYDVKM, per germline. This chain's CDR3 is CASSLSGRGNTGELFF. The CDR3 DNA is TGTGCCAGCAGTTTAAGCGGGAGGGGGAACACCGGGGAGCTGTTTTTT.

The J gene is TRBJ1-2, the V gene TRBV5-4; tentatively, D is TRBD1 (5 bases). The V end was cut by 3 bases, the J end by 8 bases, with 17 bases between. The germline CDR1 and CDR2 sequences are SGHNT and YYREEE (reference sequence). This CDR3 is 14 amino acids long. CDR3: CASSSLGTRRGYTF. Written as DNA, the CDR3 is TGTGCCAGCAGCTCCCTAGGGACTAGAAGAGGCTACACCTTC.

The chain uses TRBV27 and TRBJ1-2, with a weak D call TRBD1 (5 bases). The CDR3 spans 13 residues. CDR1 MNHEY and CDR2 SMNVEV come from the germline V gene (reference sequence). The V and J ends lost 5 bases and 4 bases respectively, with 11 bases between them. The CDR3 sequence is CASSVTVTYGYTF. CDR3 in DNA: TGTGCCAGCAGTGTGACAGTTACCTATGGCTACACCTTC.

The rearrangement joins TRBV3-1 (or the pseudogene TRBV3-2) to TRBJ2-1; 14 bases fit TRBD2. The V segment lost 0 bases and the J segment 9 bases; nucleotides outside the gene matches: 10. Germline V lookup: CDR1 LGHDT, CDR2 YNNKEL (reference sequence). This CDR3 region has 18 residues. The CDR3 DNA follows: TGTGCCAGCAGCCAAGAGAGGGGGACTAGCGGGGGTACGGGTGAGCAGTTCTTC. Translating it yields CASSQERGTSGGTGEQFF.

The chain is built from TRBV28 and TRBJ1-1; the D gene is possibly TRBD1 (5 bases). Trimming removed 1 base at V and 0 bases at J, with 6 bases between. CDR1 and CDR2 from the germline V gene are MDHEN and SYDVKM. The CDR3 extends over 14 amino acids. CDR3 DNA: TGTGCCAGCAGTTTATCAGGGTTGAACACTGAAGCTTTCTTT. It translates to CASSLSGLNTEAFF.

The CDR3 reads CASSEAPGYQETQYF. The CDR3 DNA is TGTGCCAGCAGTGAAGCGCCGGGGTATCAAGAGACCCAGTACTTC. The chain uses TRBV6-1 and TRBJ2-5; D may be TRBD2 (5 bases). Between the trimmed V and J ends, which lost 0 bases and 2 bases, there was a span of 10 bases. The germline gives CDR1 MNHNS, CDR2 SASEGT. This CDR3 has 15 amino acids.